This entry lists 8 T cell receptor beta chains sequenced from one sample in a study of tumor-infiltrating lymphocytes in localized non-small cell lung cancer. Generated by immunoSEQ multiplex PCR, the TCRdb table keeps only in-frame clones and is missing some. Among more than 8,500 clones, over 75% were seen once, and the ten largest hold 17%. Source material: uninvolved lung tissue not adjacent to the tumor. These receptors were obtained from a human donor with non-small cell lung cancer.

The CDR3 protein is CASSQGPGVMETQYF. DNA for the CDR3: TGTGCCAGCAGCCAAGGTCCAGGGGTGATGGAGACCCAGTACTTC. This chain joins TRBV14 and TRBJ2-5; D may be TRBD1 (6 bases). Trimming removed 1 base at V and 5 bases at J, with 14 bases between. Germline loops: CDR1 SGHDN, CDR2 FVKESK. The CDR3 is 15 amino acids.

This clone was recorded once. The V gene is TRBV9, the J gene TRBJ1-1; D unclear. The CDR3 is 14 amino acids. V lost 2 bases to trimming and J lost 0 bases, with 8 bases between them. Germline CDR1 and CDR2: SGDLS and YYNGEE. CDR3 sequence: CASSVAPVNTEAFF. For the CDR3, the DNA is TGTGCCAGCAGCGTCGCACCGGTGAACACTGAAGCTTTCTTT.

This clone was seen once. The rearrangement links TRBV5-1 to TRBJ2-1; tentative D call: TRBD1 (8 bases). Deletions cut 0 bases from V and 10 bases from J, with 17 bases between. The V gene's germline CDR1 is SGHRS and CDR2 YFSETQ. The CDR3 spans 15 residues. CDR3 sequence (DNA): TGCGCCAGCAGCTTGGGTACAGGGGGGGCACGGGAGCAGTTCTTC. This gives the protein CASSLGTGGAREQFF.

Comment on this clone: It is likely a read error, because the conserved phenylalanine at the end of the CDR3 is missing. No DNA is shown, since the ends of the CDR3 on it are uncertain; the CDR3 is the one TCRdb lists. The chain uses TRBV6-1 and TRBJ2-7; the table's D call, TRBD2, has no DNA check behind it. CDR1 and CDR2 from the germline V gene are MNHNS and SASEGT. 11 amino acids form the CDR3, both terminal residues included. The chain's CDR3 is CASGAGVLVWL.

The V gene is TRBV6-5, the J gene TRBJ1-2; D gene unclear. V shed 0 bases and J shed 4 bases, with 12 bases lying between them. From germline, CDR1 is MNHEY and CDR2 SVGAGI. CDR3 length equals 15 residues. This CDR3 is CASSYSSETFYGYTF. CDR3 nucleotide sequence: TGTGCCAGCAGTTACTCATCCGAGACCTTCTATGGCTACACCTTC.

CDR3 in DNA: TGCGCCAGCAGCTTGGCGGGGGGCAACGATTCACCCCTCCACTTT. Translation: CASSLAGGNDSPLHF. The genes are TRBV5-1 and TRBJ1-6; D possibly corresponds to TRBD1 (6 bases). The CDR3 length is 15 residues. Germline V lookup: CDR1 SGHRS, CDR2 YFSETQ. V was clipped by 0 bases and J by 8 bases, with 12 bases between them.

The chain couples TRBV2 to TRBJ2-1, with D perhaps TRBD2 (7 bases). Germline V lookup: CDR1 SNHLY, CDR2 FYNNEI. Trimming shortened V by 8 bases and J by 6 bases, and 17 bases separated the two germline ends. The CDR3 length is 14 residues. In DNA form, the CDR3 reads TGTGCCAGCCAACCGGGGGGCGCGGGCAATGAGCAGTTCTTC. It encodes CASQPGGAGNEQFF. The complete variable domain, with remaining parts taken from reference TRBV2 and TRBJ2-1, reads EPEVTQTPSHQVTQMGQEVILRCVPISNHLYFYWYRQILGQKVEFLVSFYNNEISEKSEIFDDQFSVERPDGSNFTLKIRSTKLEDSAMYFCASQPGGAGNEQFFGPGTRLTVL.

The chain links TRBV7-9 to TRBJ2-7; 7 bases align to TRBD1. V dropped 10 bases and J dropped 7; count of bases not matched to a gene: 10. This CDR3 is 12 amino acids long. Germline CDR1 SEHNR, CDR2 FQNEAQ (reference sequence). CDR3 in DNA: TGTGCCACCCAGAGGGGGCAAGCAGAGCAGTACTTC. Amino acids: CATQRGQAEQYF. Full variable domain (rest looked up from reference TRBV7-9 and TRBJ2-7): DTGVSQNPRHKITKRGQNVTFRCDPISEHNRLYWYRQTLGQGPEFLTYFQNEAQLEKSRLLSDRFSAERPKGSFSTLEIQRTEQGDSAMYLCATQRGQAEQYFGPGTRLTVT.